A selection of T cell receptor beta chains follows, all from one sample in a study of cytomegalovirus exposure and HLA in healthy donors. Measured with immunoSEQ multiplex PCR; TCRdb has only the in-frame clones, and not every one. The profile shows approximately 180,000 clones, roughly 80% of them singletons. Sequenced sample: PBMCs. These receptors originate from a woman between 50 and 59 years old in good health and CMV-seropositive. CDR3s include the opening cysteine and the closing phenylalanine or tryptophan. A D gene is named only where the DNA matches it firmly. The size of a clone is reported for some rows only, either as once, few or many, or as a class for expanded clones.

CDR3aa: CASSDGGWEGAFF; CDR3nt: TGTGCCAGCAGTGATGGGGGCTGGGAGGGGGCTTTCTTT; d_gene: .; j_gene: TRBJ1-1; abundance: .; v_gene: TRBV2
CDR3aa: CATSRDDRGTGGAGTGELFF; CDR3nt: TGTGCCACCAGCAGAGATGATCGCGGGACAGGGGGCGCGGGGACCGGGGAGCTGTTTTTT; d_gene: TRBD1; j_gene: TRBJ2-2; abundance: .; v_gene: TRBV15
CDR3aa: CASSPGLAGGLASYEQYF; CDR3nt: TGTGCCAGTTCTCCCGGACTAGCGGGGGGCCTCGCCTCCTACGAGCAGTACTTC; d_gene: TRBD2; j_gene: TRBJ2-7; abundance: .; v_gene: TRBV25-1
CDR3aa: CASRDRVAQPQHF; CDR3nt: TGTGCCAGTAGGGACAGGGTCGCTCAGCCCCAGCATTTT; d_gene: TRBD1; j_gene: TRBJ1-5; abundance: .; v_gene: TRBV19
CDR3aa: CAWSGQFELFF; CDR3nt: TGTGCCTGGTCCGGACAGTTCGAACTGTTTTTT; d_gene: .; j_gene: TRBJ1-4; abundance: .; v_gene: TRBV30
CDR3aa: CAWRGGGAGNEQFF; CDR3nt: TGTGCCTGGAGGGGCGGGGGGGCGGGGAATGAGCAGTTCTTC; d_gene: TRBD2; j_gene: TRBJ2-1; abundance: .; v_gene: TRBV30
CDR3aa: CASSFAGAGPNTGELFF; CDR3nt: TGCGCCAGCAGCTTCGCAGGGGCAGGGCCTAACACCGGGGAGCTGTTTTTT; d_gene: .; j_gene: TRBJ2-2; abundance: .; v_gene: TRBV4-1
CDR3aa: CAWSEADTQYF; CDR3nt: TGTGCCTGGTCCGAAGCGGATACGCAGTATTTT; d_gene: .; j_gene: TRBJ2-3; abundance: .; v_gene: TRBV30
CDR3aa: CASSYRGMAEAFF; CDR3nt: TGTGCCAGCAGCTACAGGGGGATGGCTGAAGCTTTCTTT; d_gene: TRBD1; j_gene: TRBJ1-1; abundance: .; v_gene: TRBV7-3
CDR3aa: CAWSGGRSDTQYF; CDR3nt: TGTGCCTGGAGCGGCGGGCGTTCAGATACGCAGTATTTT; d_gene: .; j_gene: TRBJ2-3; abundance: .; v_gene: TRBV30
CDR3aa: CASRDSPSTDTQYF; CDR3nt: TGTGCCAGCAGAGACAGCCCGAGCACAGATACGCAGTATTTT; d_gene: .; j_gene: TRBJ2-3; abundance: .; v_gene: TRBV2
CDR3aa: CASSLARRRGTATYEQYF; CDR3nt: TGTGCCAGCAGCTTAGCGCGTCGGCGAGGGACAGCAACCTACGAGCAGTACTTC; d_gene: TRBD1; j_gene: TRBJ2-7; abundance: once; v_gene: TRBV7-8
CDR3aa: CASSLGRTNYGYTF; CDR3nt: TGTGCCAGCAGCTTAGGGAGGACTAACTATGGCTACACCTTC; d_gene: .; j_gene: TRBJ1-2; abundance: .; v_gene: TRBV13
CDR3aa: CASRSDREGSYNSPLHF; CDR3nt: TGTGCCAGTAGATCGGACAGGGAAGGATCCTATAATTCACCCCTCCACTTT; d_gene: TRBD1; j_gene: TRBJ1-6; abundance: .; v_gene: TRBV19
CDR3aa: CASSLRGPNYGYTF; CDR3nt: TGTGCCAGCAGCTTGCGGGGTCCTAACTATGGCTACACCTTC; d_gene: .; j_gene: TRBJ1-2; abundance: .; v_gene: TRBV5-8
CDR3aa: CASSRGLAGDTYNEQFF; CDR3nt: TGTGCCAGCAGCCGAGGACTAGCGGGGGATACCTACAATGAGCAGTTCTTC; d_gene: TRBD2; j_gene: TRBJ2-1; abundance: .; v_gene: TRBV11-2
CDR3aa: CASSTWTAQTDGYTF; CDR3nt: TGTGCCAGCAGCACGTGGACAGCCCAAACTGATGGCTACACCTTC; d_gene: .; j_gene: TRBJ1-2; abundance: .; v_gene: TRBV9
CDR3aa: CASSIIPYNEQFF; CDR3nt: TGTGCCAGCAGTATAATCCCCTACAATGAGCAGTTCTTC; d_gene: .; j_gene: TRBJ2-1; abundance: .; v_gene: TRBV2
CDR3aa: CASKKAGTGVLMNSGANVLTF; CDR3nt: TGCGCCAGTAAAAAAGCCGGGACAGGGGTTTTGATGAACTCTGGGGCCAACGTCCTGACTTTC; d_gene: TRBD1; j_gene: TRBJ2-6; abundance: .; v_gene: TRBV5-1
CDR3aa: CASSLEPGGGYTF; CDR3nt: TGTGCCAGCAGCTTAGAGCCAGGGGGCGGCTACACCTTC; d_gene: TRBD1; j_gene: TRBJ1-2; abundance: few; v_gene: TRBV11-2
CDR3aa: CASSFGPAMNTEAFF; CDR3nt: TGCGCCAGCAGCTTTGGGCCCGCTATGAACACTGAAGCTTTCTTT; d_gene: .; j_gene: TRBJ1-1; abundance: .; v_gene: TRBV5-1
CDR3aa: CALQKTPNTEAFF; CDR3nt: TGTGCCCTTCAAAAAACTCCAAACACTGAAGCTTTCTTT; d_gene: .; j_gene: TRBJ1-1; abundance: .; v_gene: TRBV30
CDR3aa: CAWRGNGELFF; CDR3nt: TGTGCCTGGCGGGGGAACGGGGAGCTGTTTTTT; d_gene: .; j_gene: TRBJ2-2; abundance: .; v_gene: TRBV30
CDR3aa: CASSLLGTGGYGYTF; CDR3nt: TGTGCCAGCAGTTTATTAGGGACAGGGGGGTATGGCTACACCTTC; d_gene: TRBD1; j_gene: TRBJ1-2; abundance: .; v_gene: TRBV27
CDR3aa: CASSVGSGGYEQYF; CDR3nt: TGTGCCAGCAGCGTAGGTAGCGGGGGGTACGAGCAGTACTTC; d_gene: TRBD2; j_gene: TRBJ2-7; abundance: .; v_gene: TRBV9
CDR3aa: CASSVLTGSGEQFF; CDR3nt: TGTGCCAGTAGTGTACTTACAGGGTCGGGTGAGCAGTTCTTC; d_gene: .; j_gene: TRBJ2-1; abundance: .; v_gene: TRBV19
CDR3aa: CAWSPLVKNIQYF; CDR3nt: TGTGCCTGGAGCCCACTTGTCAAAAACATTCAGTACTTC; d_gene: .; j_gene: TRBJ2-4; abundance: .; v_gene: TRBV30
CDR3aa: CASTSGTGGLRTSGNEQFF; CDR3nt: TGCGCCAGTACCTCCGGGACAGGGGGGTTGAGGACTAGCGGCAATGAGCAGTTCTTC; d_gene: .; j_gene: TRBJ2-1; abundance: .; v_gene: TRBV4-1
CDR3aa: CASSLYSGGNYEQYF; CDR3nt: TGTGCCAGCAGTTTGTACAGCGGGGGGAACTACGAGCAGTACTTC; d_gene: TRBD2; j_gene: TRBJ2-7; abundance: few; v_gene: TRBV27
CDR3aa: CATRTGWGNEQFF; CDR3nt: TGTGCTACCAGGACAGGGTGGGGGAATGAGCAGTTCTTC; d_gene: TRBD1; j_gene: TRBJ2-1; abundance: .; v_gene: TRBV12-5
CDR3aa: CASSDRTSGGASDTQYF; CDR3nt: TGTGCCAGCAGCGACCGGACTAGCGGGGGGGCCTCAGATACGCAGTATTTT; d_gene: TRBD2; j_gene: TRBJ2-3; abundance: .; v_gene: TRBV9
CDR3aa: CAWSGQAGEAFF; CDR3nt: TGTGCCTGGAGTGGGCAGGCCGGTGAAGCTTTCTTT; d_gene: .; j_gene: TRBJ1-1; abundance: .; v_gene: TRBV30
CDR3aa: CSVDRDIEAFF; CDR3nt: TGCAGCGTGGACCGGGACATAGAAGCTTTCTTT; d_gene: .; j_gene: TRBJ1-1; abundance: .; v_gene: TRBV29-1
CDR3aa: CSAERTGGGEQYF; CDR3nt: TGCAGCGCAGAACGGACAGGGGGTGGTGAGCAGTACTTC; d_gene: TRBD1; j_gene: TRBJ2-7; abundance: .; v_gene: TRBV29-1
CDR3aa: CASSMKGAGNTIYF; CDR3nt: TGTGCCAGCAGCATGAAAGGGGCTGGAAACACCATATATTTT; d_gene: .; j_gene: TRBJ1-3; abundance: .; v_gene: TRBV9
CDR3aa: CAWKTGTTYEQYF; CDR3nt: TGTGCCTGGAAGACAGGAACTACCTACGAGCAGTACTTC; d_gene: .; j_gene: TRBJ2-7; abundance: .; v_gene: TRBV30
CDR3aa: CASSYSLGYEQYF; CDR3nt: TGTGCCAGCAGTTATTCCCTCGGTTACGAGCAGTACTTC; d_gene: .; j_gene: TRBJ2-7; abundance: .; v_gene: TRBV6-5
CDR3aa: CASSFAGSPETQYF; CDR3nt: TGCGCCAGCAGCTTTGCCGGGAGCCCGGAGACCCAGTACTTC; d_gene: .; j_gene: TRBJ2-5; abundance: once; v_gene: TRBV5-1
CDR3aa: CASSLLLSGEQYF; CDR3nt: TGTGCCAGCAGCTTATTACTCTCGGGAGAGCAGTACTTC; d_gene: .; j_gene: TRBJ2-7; abundance: .; v_gene: TRBV7-8
CDR3aa: CASSLVGTGYNEKLFF; CDR3nt: TGTGCCAGCAGCTTGGTAGGGACAGGCTATAATGAAAAACTGTTTTTT; d_gene: TRBD1; j_gene: TRBJ1-4; abundance: few; v_gene: TRBV5-6
CDR3aa: CASSSEGTSGGAGTDTQYF; CDR3nt: TGCGCCAGCAGCTCGGAAGGGACTAGCGGGGGGGCCGGGACAGATACGCAGTATTTT; d_gene: TRBD2; j_gene: TRBJ2-3; abundance: .; v_gene: TRBV5-1
CDR3aa: CASSFRRKNEKLFF; CDR3nt: TGTGCCAGCAGCTTTAGGCGGAAGAATGAAAAACTGTTTTTT; d_gene: .; j_gene: TRBJ1-4; abundance: .; v_gene: TRBV7-6
CDR3aa: CASISEGSSYNEQFF; CDR3nt: TGTGCCAGCATTTCGGAGGGAAGCTCCTACAATGAGCAGTTCTTC; d_gene: .; j_gene: TRBJ2-1; abundance: .; v_gene: TRBV6-1
CDR3aa: CASSSDRGLNTEAFF; CDR3nt: TGCGCCAGCAGCTCGGACAGGGGGCTGAACACTGAAGCTTTCTTT; d_gene: TRBD1; j_gene: TRBJ1-1; abundance: .; v_gene: TRBV5-1
CDR3aa: CASSLRDRGYETQYF; CDR3nt: TGTGCCAGCAGCCTCCGGGACAGGGGATACGAGACCCAGTACTTC; d_gene: TRBD1; j_gene: TRBJ2-5; abundance: few; v_gene: TRBV5-4
CDR3aa: CASSNTGGPSTDTQYF; CDR3nt: TGTGCCAGCAGTAACACAGGGGGGCCCAGCACAGATACGCAGTATTTT; d_gene: TRBD1; j_gene: TRBJ2-3; abundance: .; v_gene: TRBV6-6
CDR3aa: CASSKEGTAEANEKLFF; CDR3nt: TGTGCCAGCAGCAAAGAAGGGACAGCCGAAGCTAATGAAAAACTGTTTTTT; d_gene: .; j_gene: TRBJ1-4; abundance: .; v_gene: TRBV21-1
CDR3aa: CASSLAPLSGGQPQHF; CDR3nt: TGTGCCAGCAGCTTAGCCCCGCTTAGTGGCGGCCAGCCCCAGCATTTT; d_gene: .; j_gene: TRBJ1-5; abundance: .; v_gene: TRBV7-6
CDR3aa: CASSTPGTGNNEQFF; CDR3nt: TGTGCCAGTAGTACCCCCGGGACAGGGAACAATGAGCAGTTCTTC; d_gene: TRBD1; j_gene: TRBJ2-1; abundance: once; v_gene: TRBV19
CDR3aa: CASSRTGGEGYTF; CDR3nt: TGTGCCAGCAGTCGAACAGGGGGCGAGGGCTACACCTTC; d_gene: TRBD1; j_gene: TRBJ1-2; abundance: .; v_gene: TRBV7-9
CDR3aa: CASSLVLAGSYNEQFF; CDR3nt: TGCGCCAGCAGCTTGGTACTAGCGGGGTCCTACAATGAGCAGTTCTTC; d_gene: TRBD2; j_gene: TRBJ2-1; abundance: .; v_gene: TRBV5-1
CDR3aa: CASGPPPDRTGNTIYF; CDR3nt: TGTGCTAGTGGCCCCCCCCCGGACAGAACTGGAAACACCATATATTTT; d_gene: .; j_gene: TRBJ1-3; abundance: .; v_gene: TRBV12-5
CDR3aa: CASSVNRGGQYF; CDR3nt: TGTGCCAGCAGCGTAAACCGGGGGGGGCAGTATTTT; d_gene: TRBD2; j_gene: TRBJ2-3; abundance: .; v_gene: TRBV9
CDR3aa: CASSPSSGGGTQYF; CDR3nt: TGTGCCAGCTCCCCCTCCAGCGGGGGGGGTACGCAGTATTTT; d_gene: TRBD2; j_gene: TRBJ2-3; abundance: .; v_gene: TRBV18
CDR3aa: CASGLVAGQFRSPLHF; CDR3nt: TGTGCTAGTGGTTTGGTAGCCGGACAGTTTCGTTCACCCCTCCACTTT; d_gene: .; j_gene: TRBJ1-6; abundance: .; v_gene: TRBV12-5
CDR3aa: CAWSVRGGPQHF; CDR3nt: TGTGCCTGGAGTGTACGGGGGGGGCCCCAGCATTTT; d_gene: .; j_gene: TRBJ1-5; abundance: .; v_gene: TRBV30
CDR3aa: CASSPTVASGNTIYF; CDR3nt: TGTGCCAGCAGCCCTACGGTTGCATCTGGAAACACCATATATTTT; d_gene: .; j_gene: TRBJ1-3; abundance: .; v_gene: TRBV14
CDR3aa: CAWRRGTTGELFF; CDR3nt: TGTGCCTGGAGAAGGGGGACGACCGGGGAGCTGTTTTTT; d_gene: .; j_gene: TRBJ2-2; abundance: .; v_gene: TRBV30
CDR3aa: CASKEGSGSADTQYF; CDR3nt: TGTGCCAGCAAGGAGGGATCTGGGAGTGCAGATACGCAGTATTTT; d_gene: .; j_gene: TRBJ2-3; abundance: .; v_gene: TRBV6-5
CDR3aa: CASSQGFSGGGQETQYF; CDR3nt: TGTGCCAGCAGCCAAGGCTTTTCAGGGGGCGGCCAAGAGACCCAGTACTTC; d_gene: TRBD1; j_gene: TRBJ2-5; abundance: .; v_gene: TRBV4-2